The 10 T cell receptor beta chains listed next were all sequenced from one sample in a study of T cells after yellow fever vaccination (dated by TCRdb to between 2018 and 2021). Interpreted using the paper, the treatment or condition label stands for: live attenuated yellow fever vaccine strain. Library construction relied on 5' RACE. Sequencing used an Illumina HiSeq 2500. TCRdb trimmed the raw reads at Q25, called clones with MiXCR and kept productive beta chains. Identical CDR3 proteins give one entry, which carries the most common genes and DNA. Here the sample has tens of thousands of distinct CDR3 sequences; approximately 8% occur a single time. 41% of the sample comes from the top ten. This specimen consisted of CD8+ T cells sorted from PBMCs, obtained on the day of the yellow fever booster vaccination. These receptors originate from a man in his thirties or forties who received the YFV17D yellow fever vaccine.

The chain carries TRBV29-1 and TRBJ2-1; the D is unclear. CDR1 and CDR2 (germline): SQVTM, ANQGSEA. The CDR3 runs 16 residues. V was clipped by 1 base and J by 0 bases, with 13 bases between them. The CDR3 protein is CSVEVGTGSSYNEQFF. In nucleotides, the CDR3 is TGCAGCGTTGAAGTCGGTACGGGCAGCTCCTACAATGAGCAGTTCTTC.

The gene calls are TRBV18 and TRBJ2-3, with 9 bases lining up with TRBD1. The CDR3 is 14 residues long. The trim removed 5 bases at V and 2 bases at J, leaving 2 bases unmatched. CDR1 KGHSH and CDR2 LQKENI come from the germline V gene. As DNA, the CDR3 is TGTGCCAGCTCAGGGGACAGGGTCACAGATACGCAGTATTTT. This sequence encodes CASSGDRVTDTQYF.

There are a few counts of this clonotype. The CDR3 region is CASSPMTSGSPYEQYF. The CDR3 DNA follows: TGTGCCAGCAGTCCAATGACTAGCGGGAGTCCCTACGAGCAGTACTTC. The rearrangement joins TRBV14 to TRBJ2-7; 12 nucleotides match TRBD2. Germline values: CDR1 SGHDN, CDR2 FVKESK. This CDR3 region has 16 residues. V shed 6 bases and J 2 bases; nucleotides not matched to a gene: 8.

This clonotype has more than one count but fewer than ten. This chain joins TRBV20-1 and TRBJ2-5; the match to TRBD2 covers 7 bases. CDR1 and CDR2 from the germline V gene are DFQATT and SNEGSKA (reference sequence). The CDR3 spans 16 residues. Unmatched junction bases numbered 14, after V lost 5 bases and J lost 2 bases. CDR3 in DNA: TGCAGTGCTGAGCGGGACTCCCACAGGTCACAAGAGACCCAGTACTTC. The encoded protein is CSAERDSHRSQETQYF.

This clonotype was picked up a small number of times. V is TRBV29-1 and J is TRBJ2-1, with D unresolved. The germline CDR1 and CDR2 sequences are SQVTM and ANQGSEA. The length of the CDR3 is 12 residues. With 1 base removed from V and 8 bases from J, the gap between germline ends came to 9 bases. CDR3 nucleotides: TGCAGCGTTGAAGCCGGCACTTATGAGCAGTTCTTC. It yields the protein CSVEAGTYEQFF.

This chain uses TRBV7-3 with TRBJ2-3; D ambiguous. V was cut by 1 base and J by 0 bases, with 8 bases left in between. The CDR3 totals 15 residues. CDR1 SGHTA and CDR2 FQGTGA come from the germline V gene. The CDR3: CASSLIGSSTDTQYF. The CDR3 coding sequence is TGTGCCAGCAGCTTAATAGGTTCTAGCACAGATACGCAGTATTTT.

There are a few counts of this clonotype. CDR3: CASSSTGPHTEAFF. The CDR3 nucleotides are TGCGCCAGCAGCTCAACAGGGCCCCACACTGAAGCTTTCTTT. The gene calls are TRBV5-1 and TRBJ1-1; possible D gene TRBD1, 6 bases. V shed 3 bases and J shed 3 bases, with 12 bases lying between them. Germline-derived CDR1 and CDR2 are SGHRS and YFSETQ. The CDR3 contains 14 residues.

The chain has TRBV7-9 and TRBJ2-7; maybe TRBD2 (6 bases). Trimming removed 0 bases at V and 1 base at J, with 10 bases between. Germline V gene data show CDR1 as SEHNR and CDR2 as FQNEAQ (reference sequence). The CDR3 has 15 amino acids. The CDR3 region has the DNA TGTGCCAGCAGCTTAGCGGGGGGAGCTTCCTACGAGCAGTACTTC. Its translation: CASSLAGGASYEQYF.

This clonotype has ten or more counts. This chain connects TRBV11-2 to TRBJ2-1, with 7 bases aligning to TRBD1. There are 12 residues in the CDR3. V lost 5 bases to trimming and J lost 5 bases; unmatched junction nucleotides: 0. The germline CDR1 and CDR2 sequences are SGHAT and FQNNGV. The DNA of the CDR3 is TGTGCCAGCAGCCAGGGGGACAATGAGCAGTTCTTC. As protein: CASSQGDNEQFF.

The sample holds many counts of this clonotype. The chain carries TRBV7-9 and TRBJ1-1, with 7 bases matching TRBD1. The junction had 10 bases not matched to a gene; V was cut back by 2 bases and J by 7 bases. Germline assignment: CDR1 SEHNR and CDR2 FQNEAQ (reference sequence). CDR3 length: 15 residues. The CDR3 DNA follows: TGTGCCAGCAGCTTAAGAGGGGGCGCTTGGGTTGAAGCTTTCTTT. It translates to CASSLRGGAWVEAFF.